The clone carrying this TCR beta chain was detected only a few times. As yet, its antigen is unknown. The read halts 3 residues ahead of the CDR3 end, with the missing end drawn from the germline J gene. The data stem from a study of T cell clonality in common variable immunodeficiency. The study's findings and limits: Reportedly, TCR beta sequences from common variable immunodeficiency showed fewer deletions and N-nucleotide insertions.

Germline values: CDR1 SEHNR, CDR2 FQNEAQ (reference sequence). Trimming removed 5 bases from V and 4 bases from J; junction bases left unmatched: 8. The CDR3 has 15 residues. Sequenced by immunoSEQ multiplex PCR; TCRdb stores in-frame clones only, minus some. This sample carries about 34,000 clones and no singletons, and less than 30% goes to the top ten. Material for sequencing was peripheral blood mononuclear cells. J is TRBJ1-2 and V is TRBV7-9, with 9 nucleotides matching TRBD1. This clonotype was sampled from a human donor with common variable immunodeficiency. The CDR3 loop reads CASSRQGDVVYGYTF. CDR3 DNA, as far as it was read: TGTGCCAGCAGCAGACAGGGGGATGTGGTCTATGGC.